This T cell receptor (beta chain) appears in the sequencing data of a study of shared clonotypes between healthy human individuals. Study results and caveats: When naive CD4 clonotypes were compared across a handful of donors, approximately 5% were shared. Clonotype sharing among the donors was expected to vary with sequencing depth.

A single count supports this clone. The antigen remains undetermined. The table came from immunoSEQ multiplex PCR; TCRdb's copy has only in-frame clones and leaves some out. Altogether hundreds of thousands of clones are present, approximately 97% being singletons, with the ten largest covering around 0.058%. Healthy HIV-negative adults with no recent acute infections or vaccinations were recruited as donors. Negatively enriched CD4+ T cells were divided by CD45RA into naive and memory. This TCR was recovered from a young woman in good health. Sequencing was performed on naive CD4+ T cells sorted from blood. Subset meaning: CD45RA+ positively selected.

CDR3 in DNA: TGTGCCAGCTCACCACCCTCGTCGACAGGGTTTCACTATGGCTACACCTTC. Translating it yields CASSPPSSTGFHYGYTF. The V and J genes are TRBV18 and TRBJ1-2; 7 bases map to TRBD1. The J segment lost 3 bases and the V segment lost 0 bases, leaving 10 bases of the junction unmatched. Germline loops: CDR1 KGHSH, CDR2 LQKENI. This CDR3 has 17 amino acids.